This T cell receptor beta chain was obtained from a study of blood T cell repertoires in COVID-19. Data came from immunoSEQ multiplex PCR; TCRdb stores just in-frame clones and leaves some out. The sample holds some 400,000 clones, more than 75% seen once. Trimming left V 0 bases short and J 6 bases short, with 6 bases between. This CDR3 contains 12 residues. Germline values: CDR1 SGHRS, CDR2 YFSETQ. Sequencing input: peripheral blood. The V call is TRBV5-1, the J call TRBJ1-1; D ambiguous. The source of this sequence is a woman younger than 45 with COVID-19, enrolled during active disease. This chain's CDR3 is CASSLEQAEAFF. In DNA form, the CDR3 reads TGCGCCAGCAGCTTGGAGCAGGCTGAAGCTTTCTTT.